The 11 T cell receptor beta chains listed next were all sequenced from one sample in a study of early T cells in non-severe SARS-CoV-2 infection. TCRdb reanalysed the 5' RACE reads using MiXCR and keeps one entry per CDR3 protein. The table has about 50,000 distinct CDR3 sequences, around 6.4% seen once. The starting material was whole blood, obtained at baseline. The source is an adult who was a healthcare worker with PCR-confirmed SARS-CoV-2 infection or an uninfected control (not recorded which).

There are many counts of this clonotype. The chain joins TRBV7-2 to TRBJ1-3, with 7 bases aligning to TRBD1. CDR1 is SGHTA, CDR2 FQGNSA, per germline. The CDR3 spans 16 residues. With V trimmed by 2 bases and J by 0 bases, 4 bases remained unmatched. CDR3 DNA: TGTGCCAGCAGCTTATGGGACAGTGCCTCTGGAAACACCATATATTTT. Translated: CASSLWDSASGNTIYF.

In its sample, this clonotype was seen many times. The chain carries TRBV3-1 and TRBJ2-1, with D perhaps TRBD2 (6 bases). Trimming shortened V by 6 bases and J by 2 bases, and 14 bases separated the two germline ends. The length of the CDR3 is 15 residues. Germline V gene data show CDR1 as LGHDT and CDR2 as YNNKEL (reference sequence). The CDR3 here is CASSLLASPYNEQFF. CDR3 sequence (DNA): TGTGCCAGCAGTCTCCTAGCGTCGCCCTACAATGAGCAGTTCTTC.

V is TRBV9 and J is TRBJ2-5; D possibly corresponds to TRBD1 (5 bases). Trimming cost V 1 base and J 5 bases, with 9 bases left between them. This CDR3 contains 13 residues. Germline V CDR1 and CDR2: SGDLS, YYNGEE. CDR3 in DNA: TGTGCCAGCAGCGTACAGGGAATGGAGACCCAGTACTTC. Translated: CASSVQGMETQYF.

About this clonotype: One junction end does not reproduce the germline sequence, and a read error may be involved. J is TRBJ1-2 and V is TRBV3-1; D ambiguous. Germline CDR1 is LGHDT and CDR2 is YNNKEL (reference sequence). The CDR3 spans 13 residues. CDR3 amino acids: CASSQGDNYGYTF. The CDR3 DNA is TGTGCCAGCAGTCAAGGCGACAACTATGGCTACACCTTC.

This clonotype occurred many times. This rearrangement joins TRBV20-1 to TRBJ2-5; 9 positions agree with TRBD2. Germline assignment: CDR1 DFQATT and CDR2 SNEGSKA (reference sequence). V was pared by 3 bases and J by 3 bases, with 5 bases of the junction left unmatched. The CDR3 runs to 14 residues. The CDR3 bases are TGCAGTGCTAGTCTAGCGGGGTGGGAAGAGACCCAGTACTTC. Amino acid sequence: CSASLAGWEETQYF.

This clonotype has only a few counts. This chain joins TRBV10-3 and TRBJ1-5, with a tentative D call TRBD1 (5 bases). The CDR3 is made up of 13 amino acids. The V end lost 3 bases, the J end lost 2 bases, and 5 bases lay between the germline ends. The V gene's germline CDR1 is ENHRY and CDR2 SYGVKD. The CDR3 here is CAISEQGNQPQHF. The CDR3 bases are TGTGCCATCAGTGAACAGGGCAATCAGCCCCAGCATTTT.

J is TRBJ2-4 and V is TRBV11-2, with 7 bases identical to TRBD2. V trimming: 3 bases; J trimming: 9 bases; junction bases outside the gene matches: 14. CDR3 length: 16 amino acids. Germline V gene data show CDR1 as SGHAT and CDR2 as FQNNGV. The chain's CDR3 is CASSFGFAGRVGIQYF. In nucleotides, the CDR3 is TGTGCCAGCAGCTTCGGCTTTGCGGGGAGGGTGGGCATTCAGTACTTC.

This clonotype was seen a handful of times. This chain links TRBV12-3 or TRBV12-4 with TRBJ1-4, with D possibly matching TRBD1 (5 bases). The V end was cut by 5 bases, the J end by 8 bases, with 12 bases between. The CDR3 runs to 13 residues. The CDR3 protein is CASSIGAREKLFF. The CDR3 DNA reads TGTGCCAGCAGTATAGGGGCACGCGAAAAACTGTTTTTT.

The rearrangement uses TRBV6-6 and TRBJ1-2; D is unresolved. V was trimmed by 6 bases and J by 4 bases, leaving 12 bases between them. The CDR3 sequence is 13 residues long. CDR1 is MNHNY, CDR2 SVGAGI, per germline (reference sequence). The CDR3 loop reads CASRSGIAYGYTF. In DNA, the CDR3 is TGTGCCAGCAGGTCCGGGATAGCCTATGGCTACACCTTC.

V usage is TRBV20-1 and J usage is TRBJ1-1; 9 nucleotides line up with TRBD1. Germline CDR1 and CDR2: DFQATT and SNEGSKA (reference sequence). V was pared by 4 bases and J by 8 bases, with 11 bases of the junction left unmatched. This CDR3 region has 14 residues. The CDR3 region is CSATSPPDRGEAFF. The DNA of the CDR3 is TGCAGTGCTACATCACCGCCGGACAGGGGAGAAGCTTTCTTT.

CDR3 in amino acids: CASSLQAGSTDTQYF. DNA of the CDR3: TGTGCCAGCAGCTTACAGGCGGGAAGCACAGATACGCAGTATTTT. The chain recombines TRBV7-9 with TRBJ2-3, with a possible D match to TRBD2 (6 bases). This CDR3 is 15 amino acids long. CDR1 and CDR2 from the germline V gene are SEHNR and FQNEAQ (reference sequence). Trimming removed 2 bases from V and 0 bases from J, with 9 bases in between.